This TCR beta chain was sequenced during a study of T cell changes during pregnancy in multiple sclerosis. CDR1 and CDR2 from the germline V gene are LNHDA and SQIVND (reference sequence). This CDR3 region has 15 residues. The V gene lost 7 bases and the J gene lost 8 bases, with 21 bases spanning the gap. The protocol was immunoSEQ multiplex PCR, while the TCRdb copy is restricted to in-frame clones and leaves out a portion. The table records some 77,000 clones, approximately 92% of them present only once. Sequences were derived from CD4+ T cells from peripheral blood mononuclear cells, sampled before pregnancy. The chain employs TRBV19 and TRBJ2-1, with a tentative D call TRBD2 (5 bases). This TCR was sampled from a female donor with multiple sclerosis, enrolled in a pregnancy study. CDR3 sequence (DNA): TGTGCCAGTAAGGTGGAGGCTAGAGTTTATCATGAGCAGTTCTTC. As protein: CASKVEARVYHEQFF. The full variable domain, its missing parts supplied by reference TRBV19 and TRBJ2-1, is DGGITQSPKYLFRKEGQNVTLSCEQNLNHDAMYWYRQDPGQGLRLIYYSQIVNDFQKGDIAEGYSVSREKKESFPLTVTSAQKNPTAFYLCASKVEARVYHEQFFGPGTRLTVL.